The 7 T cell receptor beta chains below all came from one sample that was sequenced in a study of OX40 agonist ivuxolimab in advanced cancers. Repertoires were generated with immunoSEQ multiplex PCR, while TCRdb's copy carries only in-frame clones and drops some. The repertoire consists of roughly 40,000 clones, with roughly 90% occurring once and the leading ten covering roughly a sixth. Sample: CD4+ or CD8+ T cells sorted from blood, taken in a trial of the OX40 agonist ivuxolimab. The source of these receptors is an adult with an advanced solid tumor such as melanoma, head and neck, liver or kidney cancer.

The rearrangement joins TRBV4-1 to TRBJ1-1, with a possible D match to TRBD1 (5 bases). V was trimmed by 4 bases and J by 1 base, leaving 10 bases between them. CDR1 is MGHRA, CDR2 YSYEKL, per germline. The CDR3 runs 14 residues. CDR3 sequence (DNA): TGCGCCAGCAGCCTTGGGGGGGGGAACACTGAAGCTTTCTTT. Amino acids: CASSLGGGNTEAFF.

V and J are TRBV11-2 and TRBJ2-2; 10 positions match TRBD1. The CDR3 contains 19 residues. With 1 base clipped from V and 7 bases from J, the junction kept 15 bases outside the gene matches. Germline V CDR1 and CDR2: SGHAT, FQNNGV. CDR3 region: CASSLGDRQGAGRVGELFF. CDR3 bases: TGTGCCAGCAGCTTAGGAGATCGACAGGGGGCTGGACGGGTCGGGGAGCTGTTTTTT.

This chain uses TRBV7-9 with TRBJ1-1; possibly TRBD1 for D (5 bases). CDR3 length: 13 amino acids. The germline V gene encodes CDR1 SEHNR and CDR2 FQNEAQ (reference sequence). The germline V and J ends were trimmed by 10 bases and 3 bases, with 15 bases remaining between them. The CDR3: CATPRAGDTEAFF. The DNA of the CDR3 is TGTGCCACCCCCCGGGCGGGGGACACTGAAGCTTTCTTT.

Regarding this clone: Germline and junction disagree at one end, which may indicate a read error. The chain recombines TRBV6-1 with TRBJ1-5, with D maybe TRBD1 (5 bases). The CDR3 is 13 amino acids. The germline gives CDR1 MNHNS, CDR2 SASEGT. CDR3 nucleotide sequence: TGTGCCGGCAGTGCAACCACTGGACAACCCCAGCATTTT. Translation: CAGSATTGQPQHF.

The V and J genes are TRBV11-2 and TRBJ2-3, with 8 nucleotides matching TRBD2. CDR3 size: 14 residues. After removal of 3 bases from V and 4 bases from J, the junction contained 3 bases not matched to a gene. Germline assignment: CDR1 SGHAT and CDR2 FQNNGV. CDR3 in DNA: TGTGCCAGCAGCTTTAGCGGGGTTGCAGATACGCAGTATTTT. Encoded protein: CASSFSGVADTQYF.

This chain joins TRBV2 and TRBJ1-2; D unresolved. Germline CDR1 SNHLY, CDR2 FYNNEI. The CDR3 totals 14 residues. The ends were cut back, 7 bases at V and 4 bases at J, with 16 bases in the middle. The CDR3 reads CASMGGGAGYGYTF. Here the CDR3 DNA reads TGTGCCAGCATGGGTGGAGGCGCGGGCTATGGCTACACCTTC.

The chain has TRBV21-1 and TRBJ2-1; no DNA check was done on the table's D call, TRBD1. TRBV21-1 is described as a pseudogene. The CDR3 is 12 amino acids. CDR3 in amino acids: CASIHSYNEQFF. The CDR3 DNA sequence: TGTGCCAGCATCCACTCCTACAATGAGCAGTTCTTC.